Shown below are 26 T cell receptor beta chains from a single sample sequenced in a study of blood T cell repertoires in COVID-19. Sequenced by immunoSEQ multiplex PCR; TCRdb stores in-frame clones only, minus some. Of 150,000 to 200,000 clones in the sample, approximately 95% were seen once. Sequences were obtained from peripheral blood. These receptors came from a woman aged 60-70 years with COVID-19, enrolled during active disease.

The chain carries TRBV4-1 and TRBJ1-1; 7 bases line up with TRBD1. V lost 4 bases to trimming and J lost 0 bases; unmatched junction nucleotides: 5. This CDR3 has 15 residues. Looked up from germline, CDR1 is MGHRA and CDR2 is YSYEKL. The CDR3 loop is CASSRPGQMNTEAFF. The CDR3 region has the DNA TGCGCCAGCAGCCGACCGGGACAGATGAACACTGAAGCTTTCTTT.

The chain uses TRBV18 and TRBJ1-1, with unresolved D. Trimming removed 3 bases from V and 3 bases from J, with 8 bases in between. The CDR3 runs to 13 residues. Germline assignment: CDR1 KGHSH and CDR2 LQKENI. CDR3 in DNA: TGTGCCAGCTCACCGCGTTCCGACACTGAAGCTTTCTTT. This translates into CASSPRSDTEAFF.

This chain uses TRBV4-3 with TRBJ1-4; perhaps TRBD1 as D (5 bases). CDR1 and CDR2 (germline): LGHNA, YSLEER. The CDR3 length is 14 residues. Trimming removed 4 bases at V and 10 bases at J, with 16 bases between. DNA for the CDR3: TGCGCCAGCAGCCGAGACTCAGGGATTGGAAAACTGTTTTTT. The encoded protein is CASSRDSGIGKLFF.

The rearrangement joins TRBV6-5 to TRBJ1-5; D is unresolved. V was trimmed by 0 bases and J by 0 bases, leaving 6 bases between them. This CDR3 spans 15 amino acids. Looked up from germline, CDR1 is MNHEY and CDR2 is SVGAGI. In DNA, the CDR3 is TGTGCCAGCAGTTACTCAGCAAATAGCAATCAGCCCCAGCATTTT. Translated, it gives CASSYSANSNQPQHF.

The gene calls are TRBV11-2 and TRBJ1-4; TRBD1 might be the D (6 bases). V dropped 3 bases and J dropped 3 bases, with 14 bases sitting between them. Germline CDR1 reads SGHAT; CDR2 reads FQNNGV. This CDR3 is built from 16 residues. The CDR3 region is CASSFGQGTPNEKLFF. The CDR3, as DNA: TGTGCCAGCAGCTTCGGCCAGGGGACCCCTAATGAAAAACTGTTTTTT.

The chain combines TRBV30 with TRBJ2-3; TRBD2 might be the D (5 bases). The CDR3 has 11 amino acids. Germline CDR1 is GTSNPN and CDR2 is SVGIG (reference sequence). Trimming removed 2 bases from V and 5 bases from J, with 5 bases in between. In DNA, the CDR3 is TGTGCCTGGAGTAGCGGAGATACGCAGTATTTT. This gives the protein CAWSSGDTQYF.

This chain uses TRBV11-2 with TRBJ1-1, with 7 bases identical to TRBD1. V trimming: 5 bases; J trimming: 4 bases; junction bases outside the gene matches: 13. Germline CDR1 SGHAT, CDR2 FQNNGV. The CDR3 extends over 16 amino acids. For the CDR3, the DNA is TGTGCCAGCAGCCCAACGACAGGGCGGGGAGGCACTGAAGCTTTCTTT. Its protein is CASSPTTGRGGTEAFF.

The chain uses TRBV7-8 and TRBJ2-1; D possibly corresponds to TRBD2 (6 bases). CDR3 length equals 15 residues. V was trimmed by 5 bases and J by 0 bases, leaving 11 bases between them. Germline values: CDR1 SGHVS, CDR2 FQNEAQ. The CDR3: CASSATSGSYNEQFF. The CDR3 DNA sequence: TGTGCCAGCAGCGCGACTAGTGGCTCCTACAATGAGCAGTTCTTC.

This chain joins TRBV27 and TRBJ1-2, with D possibly matching TRBD1 (5 bases). Per the germline V gene, CDR1 is MNHEY and CDR2 is SMNVEV (reference sequence). V was shortened by 5 bases and J by 4 bases, with 5 bases between the two germline ends. CDR3 length equals 11 residues. CDR3 protein: CASSRGYGYTF. Here the CDR3 DNA reads TGTGCCAGCAGTAGGGGCTATGGCTACACCTTC.

The rearrangement joins TRBV10-3 to TRBJ1-2; a weak D match, TRBD1 (5 bases). CDR1 is ENHRY and CDR2 is SYGVKD in the germline V gene. This CDR3 comprises 15 residues. V gave up 4 bases and J gave up 1 base, with 13 bases separating them. The CDR3 nucleotides read TGTGCCATCAGTGGTGGACATAAAAATAACTATGGCTACACCTTC. This encodes CAISGGHKNNYGYTF.

In this sample, this clone turned up once. This chain links TRBV14 with TRBJ1-2, with no clear D. Germline CDR1 is SGHDN and CDR2 is FVKESK. The V gene lost 0 bases and the J gene lost 4 bases, with 6 bases spanning the gap. The CDR3 is made up of 13 amino acids. Here the CDR3 reads CASSQDIGYGYTF. The CDR3, as DNA: TGTGCCAGCAGCCAAGATATCGGCTATGGCTACACCTTC.

This chain connects TRBV3-1 (or the pseudogene TRBV3-2) to TRBJ1-3; D uncertain. From germline, CDR1 is LGHDT and CDR2 YNNKEL (reference sequence). The CDR3 length is 13 residues. V was shortened by 4 bases and J by 2 bases, with 6 bases between the two germline ends. The chain's CDR3 is CASSLRPGNTIYF. CDR3 nucleotides: TGTGCCAGCAGCCTGCGCCCTGGAAACACCATATATTTT.

The chain's CDR3 is CASSIIRGGMANQPQHF. CDR3 nucleotides: TGTGCCAGTAGTATCATCCGGGGAGGGATGGCCAATCAGCCCCAGCATTTT. J is TRBJ1-5 and V is TRBV19; no firm D call. V was cut by 3 bases and J by 3 bases, with 18 bases left in between. Germline CDR1 LNHDA, CDR2 SQIVND (reference sequence). This CDR3 contains 17 residues.

CDR3 region: CAISERQGWDSNQPQHF. CDR3 DNA sequence: TGTGCCATCAGTGAACGGCAGGGCTGGGATAGCAATCAGCCCCAGCATTTT. The chain links TRBV10-3 to TRBJ1-5, with D perhaps matching TRBD1 (5 bases). The germline gives CDR1 ENHRY, CDR2 SYGVKD. The CDR3 sequence is 17 residues long. Deletions cut 3 bases from V and 0 bases from J, with 15 bases between.

This clone was seen just once. The chain has TRBV10-2 and TRBJ1-5, with 9 bases lining up with TRBD1. J lost 1 base, V lost 6 bases, and 13 bases had no gene match. This CDR3 is built from 18 residues. Per germline, CDR1 WSHSY and CDR2 SAAADI. CDR3 amino acids: CASRTPGQGLRSNQPQHF. CDR3 nucleotides: TGCGCCAGCAGAACCCCGGGACAGGGTCTTCGAAGCAATCAGCCCCAGCATTTT.

V is TRBV7-3 and J is TRBJ2-7, with 7 bases identical to TRBD1. Germline CDR1 SGHTA, CDR2 FQGTGA. The CDR3 contains 14 residues. Trimming removed 3 bases from V and 0 bases from J; junction bases left unmatched: 2. CDR3 amino acids: CASSFSGGSYEQYF. In DNA form, the CDR3 reads TGTGCCAGCAGCTTCTCAGGGGGCTCCTACGAGCAGTACTTC.

This clone was detected once. The chain joins TRBV18 to TRBJ1-6; TRBD1 aligns across 7 bases. Germline lookup yields CDR1 KGHSH and CDR2 LQKENI. V gave up 3 bases and J gave up 5 bases; unmatched junction bases: 10. The length of the CDR3 is 17 residues. CDR3 region: CASSPLPPTGDNSPLHF. The CDR3 DNA is TGTGCCAGCTCACCCCTGCCGCCCACAGGGGATAATTCACCCCTCCACTTT.

For the CDR3, the DNA is TGTGCCGGAAGCAGGAACCTTAATTCACCCCTCCACTTT. It translates to CAGSRNLNSPLHF. The chain has TRBV30 and TRBJ1-6; no firm D call. Trimming took off 8 bases at V and 6 bases at J, with 14 bases between the two ends. Germline loops: CDR1 GTSNPN, CDR2 SVGIG (reference sequence). This CDR3 region has 13 residues.

V and J are TRBV27 and TRBJ1-2, with 7 bases identical to TRBD1. Germline CDR1 MNHEY, CDR2 SMNVEV (reference sequence). V shed 5 bases, J shed 7 bases, and the junction held 7 bases outside the gene matches. The CDR3 is made up of 13 amino acids. The CDR3, as DNA: TGTGCCAGCAGTCAGACAGGGCTGCGTGGCTACACCTTC. This translates into CASSQTGLRGYTF.

The V call is TRBV18, the J call TRBJ1-2, with a tentative D call TRBD1 (6 bases). V shed 3 bases and J shed 4 bases, with 24 bases lying between them. CDR1 and CDR2 from the germline V gene are KGHSH and LQKENI. There are 18 residues in the CDR3. The CDR3 is CASSPHNPALTGPYGYTF. The CDR3 DNA reads TGTGCCAGCTCACCGCACAACCCCGCCCTAACAGGGCCCTATGGCTACACCTTC. Using reference TRBV18 and TRBJ1-2 for the parts outside the CDR3, the full variable domain is NAGVMQNPRHLVRRRGQEARLRCSPMKGHSHVYWYRQLPEEGLKFMVYLQKENIIDESGMPKERFSAEFPKEGPSILRIQQVVRGDSAAYFCASSPHNPALTGPYGYTFGSGTRLTVV.

In DNA, the CDR3 is TGTGCCAGCAGCCCTAACCCCCAGGGGGTCGGTCAGCCCCAGCATTTT. Translated, it gives CASSPNPQGVGQPQHF. The chain joins TRBV7-2 to TRBJ1-5, with 7 bases matching TRBD1. The germline CDR1 and CDR2 sequences are SGHTA and FQGNSA. V was pared by 5 bases and J by 6 bases, with 13 bases of the junction left unmatched. The CDR3 consists of 16 residues.

The chain employs TRBV5-6 and TRBJ2-5, with D possibly being TRBD2 (5 bases). V lost 6 bases, J lost 1 base, and 19 bases lay in between. The CDR3 sequence is 16 residues long. CDR1 and CDR2 from the germline V gene are SGHDT and YYEEEE. This chain's CDR3 is CASTIGVPRVQETQYF. CDR3 bases: TGTGCCAGCACCATCGGGGTACCTAGGGTCCAAGAGACCCAGTACTTC.

This chain links TRBV3-1 (or the pseudogene TRBV3-2) with TRBJ1-2; TRBD1 agrees at 7 bases. The CDR3 length is 12 residues. Germline V gene sequence: CDR1 LGHDT, CDR2 YNNKEL (reference sequence). Trimming at V came to 5 bases and at J to 4 bases, leaving 1 base not matched to a gene. The CDR3 is CASSYRGYGYTF. The CDR3 coding sequence is TGTGCCAGCAGCTACAGGGGCTATGGCTACACCTTC.

V usage is TRBV4-2 and J usage is TRBJ2-1, with D tentatively TRBD1 (5 bases). V was shortened by 2 bases and J by 10 bases, with 9 bases between the two germline ends. The CDR3 has 12 amino acids. CDR1 and CDR2 (germline): LGHNA, YNFKEQ. Written as DNA, the CDR3 is TGTGCCAGCAGCCAATTACAGGAGGAGCAGTTCTTC. This encodes CASSQLQEEQFF.

In regard to this clone: Its ends do not fully match the called genes, so a read error is possible. The chain is built from TRBV23-1 and TRBJ1-2, with D tentatively TRBD1 (5 bases). TRBV23-1 is flagged as an ORF with uncertain function. The CDR3 runs to 19 residues. In DNA form, the CDR3 reads TGCGCCAGCAGCTTCCCCGGGAGGGGAAGTGGGACCGCTAAATATGGCTACACCTTC. Amino acid sequence: CASSFPGRGSGTAKYGYTF.

The CDR3, as DNA: TGTGCCAGCAGCCCCTTCGGGAGGGGTGGATACAATGAGCAGTTCTTC. It encodes CASSPFGRGGYNEQFF. The V and J genes are TRBV5-4 and TRBJ2-1; 8 bases match TRBD2. Trimming at V came to 4 bases and at J to 4 bases, leaving 10 bases not matched to a gene. The length of the CDR3 is 16 residues. CDR1 is SGHNT, CDR2 YYREEE, per germline (reference sequence). The full variable domain, its missing parts supplied by reference TRBV5-4 and TRBJ2-1, is ETGVTQSPTHLIKTRGQQVTLRCSSQSGHNTVSWYQQALGQGPQFIFQYYREEENGRGNFPPRFSGLQFPNYSSELNVNALELDDSALYLCASSPFGRGGYNEQFFGPGTRLTVL.